The following is a TCR beta chain sequence with its context. The antigen is not known. Germline values: CDR1 LNHNV, CDR2 YYDKDF (reference sequence). CDR3 length: 13 residues. J gave up 8 bases and V 6 bases, and 5 bases lay outside the gene matches. This record belongs to a study of T-cell reconstitution after alpha-beta-depleted transplantation in children. Findings and caveats of the study: About two months after transplant, alpha-beta T cells reportedly came from several hundred expanded graft clones. Surviving recipient cells, namely T cells and thymic progenitors, were the source of high day-60 TCRbeta diversity in some patients. One year post-transplant, T-cell counts and diversity were largely derived from T cells produced anew.

Molecular barcoding with unique molecular identifiers was used for the TCRbeta library. MiXCR, applied by TCRdb to the PCR reads, yields one record per CDR3 protein. This sample has fewer than 450,000 distinct CDR3 sequences, with around 15% found just once. This material consisted of PBMCs, mostly from graft donor cells, taken 360 days after TCRalphabeta/CD19-depleted stem cell transplant. The V and J genes are TRBV15 and TRBJ2-1; the match to TRBD2 covers 9 bases. The sequence was collected from a male patient between 2 and 15 years old who had a stem cell transplant for acute lymphoblastic leukemia, so the T cells may come from the graft donor. CDR3 protein: CATSGTSSDEQFF. The CDR3 nucleotides read TGTGCCACCAGTGGGACTAGCTCCGATGAGCAGTTCTTC.